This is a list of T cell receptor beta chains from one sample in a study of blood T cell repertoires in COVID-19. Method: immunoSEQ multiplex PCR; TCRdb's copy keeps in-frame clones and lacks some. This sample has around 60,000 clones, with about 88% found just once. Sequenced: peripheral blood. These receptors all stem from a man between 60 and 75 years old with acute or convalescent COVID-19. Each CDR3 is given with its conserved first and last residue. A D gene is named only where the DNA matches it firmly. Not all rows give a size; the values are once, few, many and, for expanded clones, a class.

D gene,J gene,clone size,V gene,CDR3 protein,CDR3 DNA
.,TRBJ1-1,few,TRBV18,CASSASRGTEAFF,TGTGCCAGCTCAGCCTCAAGGGGCACTGAAGCTTTCTTT
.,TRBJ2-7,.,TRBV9,CASSANRRGKTYEQYF,TGTGCCAGCAGCGCGAATCGGAGGGGAAAAACCTACGAGCAGTACTTC
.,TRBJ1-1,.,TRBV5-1,CASSLAPGTVNTEAFF,TGCGCCAGCAGCTTGGCCCCCGGGACTGTCAACACTGAAGCTTTCTTT
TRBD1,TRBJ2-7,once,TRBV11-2,CASSFLQGGEQYF,TGTGCCAGCAGCTTCCTACAGGGGGGCGAGCAGTACTTC
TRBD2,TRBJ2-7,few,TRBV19,CASSIGGVDEQYF,TGTGCCAGTAGTATTGGGGGGGTGGACGAGCAGTACTTC
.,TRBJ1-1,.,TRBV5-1,CASSLVRQAGMNTEAFF,TGCGCCAGCAGCTTGGTCAGACAGGCCGGCATGAACACTGAAGCTTTCTTT
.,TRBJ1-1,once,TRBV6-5,CASKQGGPNTEAFF,TGTGCCAGCAAACAAGGAGGACCGAACACTGAAGCTTTCTTT
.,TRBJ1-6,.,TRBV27,CASTYRNNSPLHF,TGTGCCAGCACTTACAGAAATAATTCACCCCTCCACTTT
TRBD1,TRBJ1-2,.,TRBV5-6,CASSSQGAYGYTF,TGTGCCAGCTCCTCACAGGGGGCCTATGGCTACACCTTC
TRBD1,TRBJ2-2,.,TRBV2,CASRQGRNAGELFF,TGTGCCAGCCGACAGGGTCGGAACGCCGGGGAGCTGTTTTTT
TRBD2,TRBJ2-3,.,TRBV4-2,CASSSGGAIDTQYF,TGTGCCAGCAGCAGCGGGGGGGCCATAGATACGCAGTATTTT
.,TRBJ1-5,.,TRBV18,CASSLSTDNQPQHF,TGTGCCAGCTCACTGTCGACTGATAATCAGCCCCAGCATTTT
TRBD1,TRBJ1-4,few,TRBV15,CATSREDRGLANEKLFF,TGTGCCACCAGCAGAGAAGACAGGGGGCTGGCTAATGAAAAACTGTTTTTT
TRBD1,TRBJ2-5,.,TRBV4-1,CASSQYWTGDQETQYF,TGCGCCAGCAGCCAATATTGGACAGGGGACCAAGAGACCCAGTACTTC
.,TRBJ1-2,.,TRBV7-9,CASSLVGRVGPKGGYTF,TGTGCCAGCAGCTTGGTCGGGAGAGTCGGCCCTAAGGGGGGCTACACCTTC
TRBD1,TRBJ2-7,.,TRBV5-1,CASSLGGQGSNEQYF,TGCGCCAGCAGCTTGGGTGGACAGGGGTCCAACGAGCAGTACTTC
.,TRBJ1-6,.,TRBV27,CASSLGGGSPLHF,TGTGCCAGCAGTCTAGGGGGGGGTTCACCCCTCCACTTT
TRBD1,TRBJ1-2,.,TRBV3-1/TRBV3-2,CASRRQGAEGYTF,TGTGCCAGCAGGCGACAGGGGGCGGAAGGCTACACCTTC
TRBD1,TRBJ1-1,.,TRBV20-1,CSAGTAPEAFF,TGCAGTGCTGGGACAGCCCCTGAAGCTTTCTTT
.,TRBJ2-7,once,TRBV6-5,CAVRWGGGEQYF,TGTGCCGTACGATGGGGGGGCGGCGAGCAGTACTTC
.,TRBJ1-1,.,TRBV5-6,CASTVWQGEAFF,TGTGCCAGCACCGTGTGGCAGGGAGAAGCTTTCTTT
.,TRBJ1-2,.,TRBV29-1,CSVEREAAYGYTF,TGCAGCGTTGAAAGGGAGGCGGCCTATGGCTACACCTTC
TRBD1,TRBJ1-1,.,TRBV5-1,CASSFRDRGPNTEAFF,TGCGCCAGCAGCTTTCGGGACAGGGGGCCGAACACTGAAGCTTTCTTT
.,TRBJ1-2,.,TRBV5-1,CASSLGGTNYGYTF,TGCGCCAGCAGCTTGGGCGGGACCAACTATGGCTACACCTTC